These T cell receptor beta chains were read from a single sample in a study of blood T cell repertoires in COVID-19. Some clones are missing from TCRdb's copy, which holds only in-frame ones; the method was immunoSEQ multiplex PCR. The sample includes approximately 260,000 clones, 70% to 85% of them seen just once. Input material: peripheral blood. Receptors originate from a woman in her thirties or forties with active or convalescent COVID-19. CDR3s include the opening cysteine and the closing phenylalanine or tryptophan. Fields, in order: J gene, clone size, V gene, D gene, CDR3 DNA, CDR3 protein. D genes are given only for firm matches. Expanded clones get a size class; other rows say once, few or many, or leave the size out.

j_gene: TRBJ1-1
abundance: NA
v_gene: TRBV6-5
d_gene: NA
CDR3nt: TGTGCCAGCACCCTACCCCAGGCGAACACTGAAGCTTTCTTT
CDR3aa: CASTLPQANTEAFF

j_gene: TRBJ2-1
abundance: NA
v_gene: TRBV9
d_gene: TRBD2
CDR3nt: TGTGCCAGCAGCGTCGGGACTAGCGAAAACAATGAGCAGTTCTTC
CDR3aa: CASSVGTSENNEQFF

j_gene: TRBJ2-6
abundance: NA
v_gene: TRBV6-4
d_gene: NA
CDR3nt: TGTGCCAGCAGTGAGGACAGCTCTGGGGCCAACGTCCTGACTTTC
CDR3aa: CASSEDSSGANVLTF

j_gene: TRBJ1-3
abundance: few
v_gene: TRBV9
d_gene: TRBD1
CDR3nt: TGTGCCAGCAGCGCCAGGGGGACGGGAAACACCATATATTTT
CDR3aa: CASSARGTGNTIYF

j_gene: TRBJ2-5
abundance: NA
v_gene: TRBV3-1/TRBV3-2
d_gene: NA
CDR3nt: TGTGCCAGCAGCCCTGTTGGACTCGGAGCGACCCAGTACTTC
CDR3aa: CASSPVGLGATQYF

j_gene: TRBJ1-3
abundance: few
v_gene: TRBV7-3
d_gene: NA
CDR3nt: TGTGCCAGCAGCCTCACCGGGTTCTTGACGTCTGGAAACACCATATATTTT
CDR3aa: CASSLTGFLTSGNTIYF

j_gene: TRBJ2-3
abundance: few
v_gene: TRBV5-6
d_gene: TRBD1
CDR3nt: TGTGCCAGCAGCTTCGTGGGACAGGGGAGGGATACGCAGTATTTT
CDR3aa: CASSFVGQGRDTQYF

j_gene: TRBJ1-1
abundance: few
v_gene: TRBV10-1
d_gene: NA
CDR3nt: TGCGCCAGCAGTGGAGGCCTCGGTCGGAGCACTGAAGCTTTCTTT
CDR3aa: CASSGGLGRSTEAFF

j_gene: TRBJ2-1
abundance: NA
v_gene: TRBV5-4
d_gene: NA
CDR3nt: TGTGCCAGCAGCTTCCCAGGGTATCATGAGCAGTTCTTC
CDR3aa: CASSFPGYHEQFF

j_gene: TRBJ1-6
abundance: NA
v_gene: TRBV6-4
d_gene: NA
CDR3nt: TGTGCCAGCAGTGATGGGCAGCTTAGTTCACCCCTCCACTTT
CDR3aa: CASSDGQLSSPLHF

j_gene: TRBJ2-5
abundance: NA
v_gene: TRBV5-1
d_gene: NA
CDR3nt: TGCGCCAGCAGCTTTACAGGGTTTGAAGAGACCCAGTACTTC
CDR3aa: CASSFTGFEETQYF

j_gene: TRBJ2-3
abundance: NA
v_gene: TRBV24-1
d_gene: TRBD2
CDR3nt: TGTGCCACCAGTGATTTTGCTGCTAGCGGGCCCACAGATACGCAGTATTTT
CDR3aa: CATSDFAASGPTDTQYF

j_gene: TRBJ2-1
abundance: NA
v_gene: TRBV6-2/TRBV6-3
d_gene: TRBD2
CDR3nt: TGTGCCAGCAGTTACAGCGGGGTCTACAATGAGCAGTTCTTC
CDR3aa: CASSYSGVYNEQFF

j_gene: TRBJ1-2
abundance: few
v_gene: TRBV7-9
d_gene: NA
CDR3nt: TGTGCCAGCAGCTTCAGGTCAAATGGCTACACCTTC
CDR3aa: CASSFRSNGYTF

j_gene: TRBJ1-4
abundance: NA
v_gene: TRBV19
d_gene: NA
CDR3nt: TGTGCCAGTAGTATTCAGAGGGGGTCCCCTGGTGGAGAAAAACTGTTTTTT
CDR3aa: CASSIQRGSPGGEKLFF

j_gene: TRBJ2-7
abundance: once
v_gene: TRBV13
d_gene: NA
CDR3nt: TGTGCCAGCAGCCCACAGGGAAACTACGAGCAGTACTTC
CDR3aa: CASSPQGNYEQYF

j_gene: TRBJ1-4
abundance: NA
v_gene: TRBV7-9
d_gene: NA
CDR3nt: TGTGCCAGCAGCACTTTCGTAGAACTGTTTTTT
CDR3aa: CASSTFVELFF

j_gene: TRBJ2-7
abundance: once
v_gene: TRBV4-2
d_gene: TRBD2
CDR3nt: TGTGCCAGCAGCCAAGATGTCGGGGGGGCTGCCTACGAGCAGTACTTC
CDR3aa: CASSQDVGGAAYEQYF

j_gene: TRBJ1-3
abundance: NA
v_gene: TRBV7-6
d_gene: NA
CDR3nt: TGTGCCAGCAGCTTAAGTATACCCAGTAACGGAAACACCATATATTTT
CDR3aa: CASSLSIPSNGNTIYF

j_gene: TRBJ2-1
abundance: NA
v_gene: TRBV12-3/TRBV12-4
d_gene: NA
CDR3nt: TGTGCCAGCAGTTACGGAGGTGGGAATGAGCAGTTCTTC
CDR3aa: CASSYGGGNEQFF

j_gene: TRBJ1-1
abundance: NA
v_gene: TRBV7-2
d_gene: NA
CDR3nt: TGTGCCAGCAGCTTAGCGTGGGACACCTCAGAAGCTTTCTTT
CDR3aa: CASSLAWDTSEAFF

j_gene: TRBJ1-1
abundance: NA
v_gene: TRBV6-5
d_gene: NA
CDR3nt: TGTGCCAGCAGTCCTCCCGCGAGGGGAGGGACTGAAGCTTTCTTT
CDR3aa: CASSPPARGGTEAFF

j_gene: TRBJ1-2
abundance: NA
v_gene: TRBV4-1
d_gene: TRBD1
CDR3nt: TGCGCCAGCAGCCAGGGACAGGACAGGAACTATGGCTACACCTTC
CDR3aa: CASSQGQDRNYGYTF

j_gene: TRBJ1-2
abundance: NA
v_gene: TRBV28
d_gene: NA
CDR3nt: TGTGCCAGCAGTCCCACCGGGGAAGGTCGGTATGGCTACACCTTC
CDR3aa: CASSPTGEGRYGYTF

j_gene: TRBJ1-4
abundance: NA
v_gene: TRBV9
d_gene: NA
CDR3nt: TGTGCCAGCAGCGTAGGTACAGGGACTAATGAAAAACTGTTTTTT
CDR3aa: CASSVGTGTNEKLFF

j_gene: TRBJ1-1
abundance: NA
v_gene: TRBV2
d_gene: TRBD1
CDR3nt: TGTGCCAGCAGTAATCCCGGGACAGGGGACACTGAAGCTTTCTTT
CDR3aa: CASSNPGTGDTEAFF

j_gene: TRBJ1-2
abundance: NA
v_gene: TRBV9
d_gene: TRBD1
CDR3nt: TGTGCCAGCAGCGTAGGGACAGGGGGCTTCGATGGCTACACCTTC
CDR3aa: CASSVGTGGFDGYTF

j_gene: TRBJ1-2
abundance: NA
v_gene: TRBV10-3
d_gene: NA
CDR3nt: TGTGCCATCAGCCAGACCCCAGACAGCGACTATGGCTACACCTTC
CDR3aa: CAISQTPDSDYGYTF